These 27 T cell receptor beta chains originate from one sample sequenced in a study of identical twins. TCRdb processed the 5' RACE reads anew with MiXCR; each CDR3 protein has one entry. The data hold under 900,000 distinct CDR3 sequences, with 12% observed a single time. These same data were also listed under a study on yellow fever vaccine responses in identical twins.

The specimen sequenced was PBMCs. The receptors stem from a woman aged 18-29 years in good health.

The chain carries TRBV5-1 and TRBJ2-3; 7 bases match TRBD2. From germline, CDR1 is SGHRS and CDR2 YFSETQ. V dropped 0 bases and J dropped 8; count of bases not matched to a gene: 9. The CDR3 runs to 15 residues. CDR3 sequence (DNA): TGCGCCAGCAGCTTGGTTAGCGAGGTAGCGGGTACGCAGTATTTT. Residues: CASSLVSEVAGTQYF.

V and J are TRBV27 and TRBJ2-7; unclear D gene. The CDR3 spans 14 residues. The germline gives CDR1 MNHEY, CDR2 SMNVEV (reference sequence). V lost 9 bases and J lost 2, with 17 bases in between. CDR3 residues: CASKTARTAYEQYF. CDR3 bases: TGTGCCAGTAAGACGGCTCGGACGGCCTACGAGCAGTACTTC.

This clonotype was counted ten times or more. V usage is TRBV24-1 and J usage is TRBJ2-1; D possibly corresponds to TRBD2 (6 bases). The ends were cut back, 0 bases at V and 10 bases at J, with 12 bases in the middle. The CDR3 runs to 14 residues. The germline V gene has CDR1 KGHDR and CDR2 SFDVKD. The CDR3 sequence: CATSDLRDWEEQFF. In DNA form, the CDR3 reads TGTGCCACCAGTGATTTGAGGGACTGGGAGGAGCAGTTCTTC.

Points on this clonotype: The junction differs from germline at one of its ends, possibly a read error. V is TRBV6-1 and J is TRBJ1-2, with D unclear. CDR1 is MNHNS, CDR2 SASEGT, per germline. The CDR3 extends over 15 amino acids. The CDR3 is CASSEQGGPKYGYTF. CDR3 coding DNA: TGTGCCAGCAGTGAACAAGGCGGCCCTAAATATGGCTACACCTTC.

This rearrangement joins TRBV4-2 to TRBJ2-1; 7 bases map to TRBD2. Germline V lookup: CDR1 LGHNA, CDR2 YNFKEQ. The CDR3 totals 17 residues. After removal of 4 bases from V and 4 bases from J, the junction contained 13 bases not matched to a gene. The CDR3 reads CASSRASAREHYNEQFF. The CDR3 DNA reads TGTGCCAGCAGCCGGGCCTCCGCGCGGGAGCATTACAATGAGCAGTTCTTC.

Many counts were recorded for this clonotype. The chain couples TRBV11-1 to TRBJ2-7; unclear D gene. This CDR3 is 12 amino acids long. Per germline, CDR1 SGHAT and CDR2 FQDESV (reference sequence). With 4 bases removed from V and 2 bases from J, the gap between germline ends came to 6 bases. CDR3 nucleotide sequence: TGTGCCAGCAGCTCGAGAACCTACGAGCAGTACTTC. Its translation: CASSSRTYEQYF. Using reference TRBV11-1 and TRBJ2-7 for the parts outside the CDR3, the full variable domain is EAEVAQSPRYKITEKSQAVAFWCDPISGHATLYWYRQILGQGPELLVQFQDESVVDDSQLPKDRFSAERLKGVDSTLKIQPAELGDSAMYLCASSSRTYEQYFGPGTRLTVT.

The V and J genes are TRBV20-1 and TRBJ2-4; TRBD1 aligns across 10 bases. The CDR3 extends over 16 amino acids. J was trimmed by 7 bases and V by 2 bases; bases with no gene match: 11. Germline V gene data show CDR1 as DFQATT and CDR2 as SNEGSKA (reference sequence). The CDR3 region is CSARSHMGQGLNIQYF. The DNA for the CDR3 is TGCAGTGCTAGAAGTCATATGGGACAGGGGTTGAACATTCAGTACTTC.

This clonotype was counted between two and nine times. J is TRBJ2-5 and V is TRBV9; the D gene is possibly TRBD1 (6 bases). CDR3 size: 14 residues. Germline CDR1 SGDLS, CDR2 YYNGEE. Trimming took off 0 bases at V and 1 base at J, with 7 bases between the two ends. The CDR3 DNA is TGTGCCAGCAGCGTAGAAGGGGGCCAAGAGACCCAGTACTTC. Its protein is CASSVEGGQETQYF.

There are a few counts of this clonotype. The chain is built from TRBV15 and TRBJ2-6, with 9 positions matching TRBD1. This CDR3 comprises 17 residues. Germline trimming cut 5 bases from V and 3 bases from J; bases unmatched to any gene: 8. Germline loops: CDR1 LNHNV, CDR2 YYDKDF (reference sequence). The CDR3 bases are TGTGCCACCAGCTCAAGGACAGGGGAAATTGGGGCCAACGTCCTGACTTTC. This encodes CATSSRTGEIGANVLTF.

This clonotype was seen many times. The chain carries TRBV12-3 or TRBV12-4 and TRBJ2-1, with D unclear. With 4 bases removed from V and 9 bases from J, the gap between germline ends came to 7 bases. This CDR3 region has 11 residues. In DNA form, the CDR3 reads TGTGCCAGCAGTTCTGGTCTTGAGCAGTTCTTC. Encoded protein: CASSSGLEQFF.

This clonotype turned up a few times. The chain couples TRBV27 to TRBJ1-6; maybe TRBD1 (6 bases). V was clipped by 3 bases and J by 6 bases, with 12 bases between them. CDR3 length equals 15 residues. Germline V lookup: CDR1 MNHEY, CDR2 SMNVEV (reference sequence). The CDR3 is CASSFGGGGNSPLHF. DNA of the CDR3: TGTGCCAGCAGTTTTGGAGGGGGGGGTAATTCACCCCTCCACTTT.

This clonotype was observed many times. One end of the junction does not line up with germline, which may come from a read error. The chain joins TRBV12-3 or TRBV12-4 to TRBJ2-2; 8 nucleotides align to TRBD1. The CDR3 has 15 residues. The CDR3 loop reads CASSLGTGNTGELFF. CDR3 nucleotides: TGCGCCAGCAGCTTGGGGACAGGGAACACCGGGGAGCTGTTTTTT.

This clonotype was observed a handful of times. This chain's CDR3 is CASSGVSSGSTDTQYF. In DNA form, the CDR3 reads TGCGCCAGCAGCGGCGTGTCTAGCGGAAGCACAGATACGCAGTATTTT. The genes are TRBV5-1 and TRBJ2-3; 7 bases fit TRBD2. The length of the CDR3 is 16 residues. Germline assignment: CDR1 SGHRS and CDR2 YFSETQ. The V gene end was trimmed by 4 bases and the J gene end by 0 bases; junction bases not matched to a gene: 8. The full variable domain, rest sourced from reference TRBV5-1 and TRBJ2-3, is KAGVTQTPRYLIKTRGQQVTLSCSPISGHRSVSWYQQTPGQGLQFLFEYFSETQRNKGNFPGRFSGRQFSNSRSEMNVSTLELGDSALYLCASSGVSSGSTDTQYFGPGTRLTVL.

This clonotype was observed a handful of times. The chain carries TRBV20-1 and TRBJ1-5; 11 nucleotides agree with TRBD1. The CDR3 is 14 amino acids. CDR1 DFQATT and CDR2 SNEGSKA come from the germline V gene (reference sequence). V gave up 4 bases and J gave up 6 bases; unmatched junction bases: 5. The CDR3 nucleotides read TGCAGTGCTACCGGGACAGGGGGTGGTCAGCCCCAGCATTTT. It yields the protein CSATGTGGGQPQHF.

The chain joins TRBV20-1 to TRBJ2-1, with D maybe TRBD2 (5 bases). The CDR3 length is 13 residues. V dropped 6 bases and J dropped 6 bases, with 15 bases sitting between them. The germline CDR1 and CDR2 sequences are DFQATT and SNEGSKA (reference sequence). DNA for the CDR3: TGCAGTGCACCATCTACTAGTCGCAATGAGCAGTTCTTC. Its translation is CSAPSTSRNEQFF.

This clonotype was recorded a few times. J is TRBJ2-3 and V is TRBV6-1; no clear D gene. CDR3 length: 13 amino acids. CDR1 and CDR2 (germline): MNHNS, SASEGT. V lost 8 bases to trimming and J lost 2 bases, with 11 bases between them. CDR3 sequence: CASLRRNTDTQYF. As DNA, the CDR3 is TGTGCCAGCCTCAGAAGAAACACAGATACGCAGTATTTT.

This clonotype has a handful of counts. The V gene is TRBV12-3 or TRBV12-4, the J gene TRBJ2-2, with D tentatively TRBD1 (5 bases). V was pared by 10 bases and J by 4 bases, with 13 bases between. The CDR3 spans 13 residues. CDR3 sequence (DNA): TGTGCCACCAGCTCCCAGGGCACCGGGGAGCTGTTTTTT. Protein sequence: CATSSQGTGELFF.

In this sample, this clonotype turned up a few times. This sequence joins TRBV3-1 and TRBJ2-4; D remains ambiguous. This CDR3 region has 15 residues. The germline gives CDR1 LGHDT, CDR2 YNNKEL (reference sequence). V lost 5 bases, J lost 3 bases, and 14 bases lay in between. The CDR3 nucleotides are TGTGCCAGCAGCAAAAGCGACCCTGGCAAAAACATTCAGTACTTC. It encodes CASSKSDPGKNIQYF.

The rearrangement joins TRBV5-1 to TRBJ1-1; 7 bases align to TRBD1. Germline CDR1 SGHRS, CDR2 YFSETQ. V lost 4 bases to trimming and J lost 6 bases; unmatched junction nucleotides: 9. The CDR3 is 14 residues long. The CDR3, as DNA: TGCGCCAGCAGCAGGGACAGAACTAATGCTGAAGCTTTCTTT. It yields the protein CASSRDRTNAEAFF. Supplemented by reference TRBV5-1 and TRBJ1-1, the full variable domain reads KAGVTQTPRYLIKTRGQQVTLSCSPISGHRSVSWYQQTPGQGLQFLFEYFSETQRNKGNFPGRFSGRQFSNSRSEMNVSTLELGDSALYLCASSRDRTNAEAFFGQGTRLTVV.

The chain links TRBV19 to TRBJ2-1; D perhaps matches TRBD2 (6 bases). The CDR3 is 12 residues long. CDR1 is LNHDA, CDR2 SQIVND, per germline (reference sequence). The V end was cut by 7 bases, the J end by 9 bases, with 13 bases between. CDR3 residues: CASKAGYAEQFF. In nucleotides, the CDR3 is TGTGCCAGTAAGGCGGGGTATGCTGAGCAGTTCTTC.

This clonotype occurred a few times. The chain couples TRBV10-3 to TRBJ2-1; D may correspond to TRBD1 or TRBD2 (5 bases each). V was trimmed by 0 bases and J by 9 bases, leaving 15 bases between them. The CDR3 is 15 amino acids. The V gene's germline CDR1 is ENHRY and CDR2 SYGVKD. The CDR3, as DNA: TGTGCCATCAGTGAGTCGACAGAGGGTACGGTTGAGCAGTTCTTC. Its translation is CAISESTEGTVEQFF.

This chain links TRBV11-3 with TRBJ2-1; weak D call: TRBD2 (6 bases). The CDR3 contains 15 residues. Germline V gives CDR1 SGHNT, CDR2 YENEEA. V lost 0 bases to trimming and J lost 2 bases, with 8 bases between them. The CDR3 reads CASSLERGPYNEQFF. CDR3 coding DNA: TGTGCCAGCAGCTTAGAGCGGGGTCCCTACAATGAGCAGTTCTTC.

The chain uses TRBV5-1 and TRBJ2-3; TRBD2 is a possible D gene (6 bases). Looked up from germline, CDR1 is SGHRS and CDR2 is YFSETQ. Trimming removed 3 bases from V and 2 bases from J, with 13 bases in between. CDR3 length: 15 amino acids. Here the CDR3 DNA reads TGCGCCAGCAGCTGGGACGGGAGAAACACAGATACGCAGTATTTT. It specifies CASSWDGRNTDTQYF.

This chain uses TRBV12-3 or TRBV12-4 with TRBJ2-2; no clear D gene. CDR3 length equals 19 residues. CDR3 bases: TGTACCATCTATTTTCACGGTGCGACGGCTATTCCGAACACCGGGGAGCTGTTTTTT. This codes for CTIYFHGATAIPNTGELFF.

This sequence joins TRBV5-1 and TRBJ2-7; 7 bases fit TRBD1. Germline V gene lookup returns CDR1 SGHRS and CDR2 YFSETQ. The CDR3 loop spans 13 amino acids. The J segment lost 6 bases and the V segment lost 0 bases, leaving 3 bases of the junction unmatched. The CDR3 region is CASSLDRGGEQYF. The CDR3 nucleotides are TGCGCCAGCAGCTTGGACAGGGGTGGCGAGCAGTACTTC.

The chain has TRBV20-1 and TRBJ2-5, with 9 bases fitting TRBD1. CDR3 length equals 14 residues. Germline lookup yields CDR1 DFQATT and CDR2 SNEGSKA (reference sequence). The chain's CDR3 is CSLPGQGSQETQYF. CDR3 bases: TGCAGCCTACCGGGACAGGGTTCTCAAGAGACCCAGTACTTC.

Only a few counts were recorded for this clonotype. In nucleotides, the CDR3 is TGCGCCAGCAGCTTGGCATATTTAGGCGGGGAGCTGTTTTTT. Translating it yields CASSLAYLGGELFF. The chain recombines TRBV5-1 with TRBJ2-2; D is ambiguous. Deletions cut 0 bases from V and 7 bases from J, with 10 bases between. The CDR3 runs 14 residues. The germline gives CDR1 SGHRS, CDR2 YFSETQ.